The 4 T cell receptor beta chains below all came from one sample that was sequenced in a study of technical replicates of blood from several donors. The repertoire was sequenced with immunoSEQ multiplex PCR; TCRdb's copy has only in-frame clones and lacks some. Of 65,000 to 95,000 clones listed, 94% were seen once; the top ten hold around 0.4%. The source material was T cells isolated from PBMCs. These receptors came from a human donor in good health.

V is TRBV7-3 and J is TRBJ2-1; 9 nucleotides match TRBD2. This CDR3 is built from 15 residues. J was trimmed by 6 bases and V by 4 bases; bases with no gene match: 7. Germline CDR1 and CDR2: SGHTA and FQGTGA. CDR3 residues: CASSYTGTSPNEQFF. The CDR3 DNA reads as TGTGCCAGCAGCTATACCGGGACTAGCCCCAATGAGCAGTTCTTC. Using reference TRBV7-3 and TRBJ2-1 for the parts outside the CDR3, the full variable domain is GAGVSQTPSNKVTEKGKYVELRCDPISGHTALYWYRQSLGQGPEFLIYFQGTGAADDSGLPNDRFFAVRPEGSVSTLKIQRTERGDSAVYLCASSYTGTSPNEQFFGPGTRLTVL.

The J gene is TRBJ1-1, the V gene TRBV9; 9 positions match TRBD1. Looked up from germline, CDR1 is SGDLS and CDR2 is YYNGEE. This CDR3 is 14 amino acids long. The V gene end was trimmed by 3 bases and the J gene end by 4 bases; junction bases not matched to a gene: 4. The CDR3 here is CASSEQGAPTEAFF. For the CDR3, the DNA is TGTGCCAGCAGCGAACAGGGGGCGCCCACTGAAGCTTTCTTT.

This chain connects TRBV30 to TRBJ2-4; 9 nucleotides align to TRBD1. CDR1 is GTSNPN and CDR2 is SVGIG in the germline V gene (reference sequence). Trimming cost V 5 bases and J 0 bases; bases outside gene matches: 20. The CDR3 has 20 amino acids. CDR3 bases: TGTGCCTGGGATCGACTACCGGGACAGGGTTTGAACCCAGCCAAAAACATTCAGTACTTC. The encoded protein is CAWDRLPGQGLNPAKNIQYF.

The chain carries TRBV27 and TRBJ2-3; tentatively, D is TRBD2 (6 bases). Trimming left V 7 bases short and J 1 base short, with 18 bases between. CDR3 length: 16 residues. Germline CDR1 is MNHEY and CDR2 is SMNVEV (reference sequence). The CDR3 loop reads CASKQSPQRGTDTQYF. CDR3 sequence (DNA): TGTGCCAGCAAACAATCCCCCCAGCGGGGCACAGATACGCAGTATTTT.